This T cell receptor beta chain is drawn from a study of cytomegalovirus exposure and HLA in healthy donors. About the research overall: HLA-typed donors were the source of approximately 88 million unique TCRs, which an early data release held.

60 Vbeta and 13 Jbeta primers were used in PCR. Assay used: immunoSEQ multiplex PCR; TCRdb lists only in-frame clones, some missing. The table records around 200,000 clones, about 83% of them present only once. About this clone: Its specificity is not known.

Study-wide results and limits: In vitro testing confirmed a few CMV-associated chains as specific for CMV antigens.

The CDR3 contains 12 residues. Germline CDR1 and CDR2: SEHNR and FQNEAQ (reference sequence). V lost 5 bases, J lost 8 bases, and 12 bases lay in between. The receptor's source is a man aged 35-49 years in good health and CMV-seronegative. V and J are TRBV7-9 and TRBJ1-2; D might be TRBD1 (6 bases). The sequencing input was PBMCs. CDR3 in DNA: TGTGCCAGCAGCCCAGGGGCGGTCGGCTACACCTTC. Amino acids: CASSPGAVGYTF.